The 10 T cell receptor beta chains below were found in one sample sequenced in a study of blood T cell repertoires in COVID-19. The method was immunoSEQ multiplex PCR; TCRdb's version includes in-frame clones alone and lacks a portion of them. The sample lists just under 20,000 clones; just over 90% were seen once. Sequencing used peripheral blood. All receptors derive from a woman aged 45-60 years with active COVID-19.

Written as DNA, the CDR3 is TGTGCCAGCAGCTTCGGTGGGACTCGCACAGATACGCAGTATTTT. This encodes CASSFGGTRTDTQYF. V usage is TRBV5-4 and J usage is TRBJ2-3, with a tentative D call TRBD2 (6 bases). The CDR3 has 15 residues. Germline values: CDR1 SGHNT, CDR2 YYREEE (reference sequence). V shed 2 bases and J shed 1 base, with 11 bases lying between them. Looking up the rest from reference TRBV5-4 and TRBJ2-3 gives the full variable domain: ETGVTQSPTHLIKTRGQQVTLRCSSQSGHNTVSWYQQALGQGPQFIFQYYREEENGRGNFPPRFSGLQFPNYSSELNVNALELDDSALYLCASSFGGTRTDTQYFGPGTRLTVL.

The genes are TRBV6-5 and TRBJ2-3; 8 nucleotides match TRBD1. CDR1 is MNHEY, CDR2 SVGAGI, per germline. With 6 bases clipped from V and 4 bases from J, the junction kept 6 bases outside the gene matches. The CDR3 length is 14 residues. The CDR3 sequence is CASSSGQVADTQYF. Here the CDR3 DNA reads TGTGCCAGCAGCTCGGGACAGGTGGCAGATACGCAGTATTTT.

The V gene is TRBV5-1, the J gene TRBJ2-1; 7 positions match TRBD1. Germline CDR1 SGHRS, CDR2 YFSETQ. The CDR3 sequence is 13 residues long. V lost 3 bases, J lost 6 bases, and 3 bases stayed unmatched. The chain's CDR3 is CASSWDSLNEQFF. The CDR3 DNA reads as TGCGCCAGCAGCTGGGACAGCCTCAATGAGCAGTTCTTC.

The V and J genes are TRBV5-1 and TRBJ2-3, with TRBD2 as a possible D gene (5 bases). Deletions cut 7 bases from V and 5 bases from J, with 17 bases between. CDR1 is SGHRS, CDR2 YFSETQ, per germline. The CDR3 has 14 amino acids. The CDR3 DNA follows: TGCGCCAGCCGACCTAGAGGGCGAGGAGATACGCAGTATTTT. It is translated as CASRPRGRGDTQYF.

The chain is built from TRBV9 and TRBJ2-1; D is uncertain. With 0 bases removed from V and 12 bases from J, the gap between germline ends came to 13 bases. The length of the CDR3 is 13 residues. Looked up from germline, CDR1 is SGDLS and CDR2 is YYNGEE. CDR3 bases: TGTGCCAGCAGCGTAGGTCAGGATTCATCGCAGTTCTTC. Protein product: CASSVGQDSSQFF.

The chain has TRBV12-3 or TRBV12-4 and TRBJ2-3; D is possibly TRBD2 (5 bases). The CDR3 totals 13 residues. Between the trimmed V and J ends, which lost 4 bases and 9 bases, there was a span of 14 bases. Here the CDR3 reads CASSYTERGTQYF. CDR3 DNA: TGTGCCAGCAGTTATACCGAACGCGGGACGCAGTATTTT.

The chain employs TRBV9 and TRBJ2-7; 7 nucleotides agree with TRBD2. Germline V gives CDR1 SGDLS, CDR2 YYNGEE. The J segment lost 4 bases and the V segment lost 0 bases, leaving 7 bases of the junction unmatched. The CDR3 spans 15 residues. As DNA, the CDR3 is TGTGCCAGCAGCGTAGGCGGGAGCAGTATGTACGAGCAGTACTTC. Translation gives CASSVGGSSMYEQYF. The whole variable domain, remainder taken from reference TRBV9 and TRBJ2-7, is DSGVTQTPKHLITATGQRVTLRCSPRSGDLSVYWYQQSLDQGLQFLIQYYNGEERAKGNILERFSAQQFPDLHSELNLSSLELGDSALYFCASSVGGSSMYEQYFGPGTRLTVT.

This clone was counted once. CDR3 sequence reads: CASSHTTGTSGYEQYF. DNA for the CDR3: TGTGCCAGCAGCCACACTACCGGGACTAGCGGCTACGAGCAGTACTTC. The rearrangement links TRBV11-2 to TRBJ2-7; 11 nucleotides match TRBD2. With V trimmed by 5 bases and J by 3 bases, 9 bases remained unmatched. This CDR3 has 16 residues. Germline V gives CDR1 SGHAT, CDR2 FQNNGV. Variable domain in full (rest from reference TRBV11-2 and TRBJ2-7): EAGVAQSPRYKIIEKRQSVAFWCNPISGHATLYWYQQILGQGPKLLIQFQNNGVVDDSQLPKDRFSAERLKGVDSTLKIQPAKLEDSAVYLCASSHTTGTSGYEQYFGPGTRLTVT.

The table lists this clone with a count of one. The rearrangement joins TRBV28 to TRBJ2-7, with 8 positions matching TRBD1. CDR1 and CDR2 (germline): MDHEN, SYDVKM. Trimming at V came to 3 bases and at J to 5 bases, leaving 6 bases not matched to a gene. The CDR3 is 14 amino acids. CDR3 amino acids: CASSLSQGANEQYF. CDR3 sequence (DNA): TGTGCCAGCAGTTTGTCGCAGGGGGCAAACGAGCAGTACTTC.

V gene TRBV24-1 combines with J gene TRBJ2-3, with 10 bases matching TRBD1. V dropped 4 bases and J dropped 6; count of bases not matched to a gene: 15. CDR3 length: 18 residues. From germline, CDR1 is KGHDR and CDR2 SFDVKD. CDR3 sequence: CATSDPGFGQGGTDTQYF. For the CDR3, the DNA is TGTGCCACCAGTGACCCCGGTTTCGGACAGGGGGGGACGGATACGCAGTATTTT.